Listed below are T cell receptor beta chains from one sample, sequenced in a study of CD8 T cells in ankylosing spondylitis. From the 5' RACE reads, TCRdb called clonotypes with MiXCR, one entry per CDR3 protein. The sample includes some 330,000 distinct CDR3 sequences, under 8.5% of them seen just once. Material: blood, either unsorted or a sorted T cell fraction (not recorded which). The receptor set was obtained from a male donor with ankylosing spondylitis. Each CDR3 is given with its conserved first and last residue. The D gene is left open where the match is weak. For some rows the clone size is stated as once, few or many, or as a class when expanded; others skip it.

>.|TRBJ2-3|TRBV7-2|many
TGTGCCAGCAGCCTACTAGGGCTAGCAGAAGGCACAGATACGCAGTATTTT
CASSLLGLAEGTDTQYF
>.|TRBJ2-3|TRBV5-1|.
TGCGCCAGCAGCTACTCCGGGACCGTCACAGATACGCAGTATTTT
CASSYSGTVTDTQYF
>.|TRBJ1-1|TRBV7-2|few
TGTGCCAGCAGCTTAGTGGGGGAACGCACTGAAGCTTTCTTT
CASSLVGERTEAFF
>TRBD2|TRBJ2-3|TRBV7-9|few
TGTGCCAGCAGCTTAGGAACTAGCGGGTCGTGGGATACGCAGTATTTT
CASSLGTSGSWDTQYF
>TRBD2|TRBJ2-1|TRBV19|few
TGTGCCAGTAGTAGGACTCACGGACTAGCACTGAGGTTGAATGAGCAGTTCTTC
CASSRTHGLALRLNEQFF
>TRBD1|TRBJ1-4|TRBV4-1|many
TGCGCCAGCAGCCAAGGCGTCGGACAGGGCTTTAGGAAACTGTTTTTT
CASSQGVGQGFRKLFF
>.|TRBJ2-3|TRBV20-1|few
TGCAGTGCTAGAGATACCGCCTGGGCTAGCACAGATACGCAGTATTTT
CSARDTAWASTDTQYF
>TRBD2|TRBJ2-1|TRBV27|many
TGTGCCAGCAGGGGACTAGCGGCCGTCAATGAGCAGTTCTTC
CASRGLAAVNEQFF
>TRBD1|TRBJ2-3|TRBV18|.
TGTGCCAGCTCACTGGACAGGGGGCCGACAGATACGCAGTATTTT
CASSLDRGPTDTQYF
>TRBD1|TRBJ2-1|TRBV12-5|many
TGTGCTAGTGCTTCCGGGACAGGGGGTTACAATGAGCAGTTCTTC
CASASGTGGYNEQFF
>.|TRBJ2-7|TRBV27|few
TGTGCCAGCAGTTCCCGGGACGGTTCCTACGAGCAGTACTTC
CASSSRDGSYEQYF
>TRBD2|TRBJ2-1|TRBV4-2|.
TGTGCCAGCAGGCTACTGGGGGGGTCCTACAATGAGCAGTTCTTC
CASRLLGGSYNEQFF
>.|TRBJ1-5|TRBV19|few
TGTGCCAGTAATTCCCCCCCACAACGTTATAGCAATCAGCCCCAGCATTTT
CASNSPPQRYSNQPQHF
>.|TRBJ2-7|TRBV6-6|.
TGTGCCAGCAAGCGCGCCTACGAGCAGTACTTC
CASKRAYEQYF
>.|TRBJ2-5|TRBV7-2|few
TGTGCCAGCAGCTTAGTGTATAACGCCGCGGAGACCCAGTACTTC
CASSLVYNAAETQYF
>.|TRBJ1-5|TRBV20-1|.
TGCAGTGCTGCGGACAGAAATCAGCCCCAGCATTTT
CSAADRNQPQHF
>.|TRBJ2-2|TRBV28|few
TGTGCCAGCAGTTTAGGGGCCAGGACGGCCGGGGAGCTGTTTTTT
CASSLGARTAGELFF
>.|TRBJ2-5|TRBV11-1|.
TGTGCCAGCAGCTTAGGAGTCTTTGGCGGTTCGCAAGAGACCCAGTACTTC
CASSLGVFGGSQETQYF
>.|TRBJ2-1|TRBV20-1|few
TGCAGTGCTAGGGGACTTGTCTCTTCCAATGAGCAGTTCTTC
CSARGLVSSNEQFF
>.|TRBJ1-5|TRBV15|few
TGTGCCACCAGCAGGGAGTACAGGGGCAATCAGCCCCAGCATTTT
CATSREYRGNQPQHF
>.|TRBJ1-4|TRBV19|.
TGTGCCAGTAGTATATTCAGCAGTTCTAATGAAAAACTGTTTTTT
CASSIFSSSNEKLFF
>.|TRBJ2-1|TRBV7-8|few
TGTGCCAGTCAAAAAACGGGCCCCTACAATGAGCAGTTCTTC
CASQKTGPYNEQFF
>.|TRBJ2-1|TRBV29-1|.
TGCAGCGCCACATTAGTGCGGTCCTACAATGAGCAGTTCTTC
CSATLVRSYNEQFF
>.|TRBJ2-3|TRBV12-3/TRBV12-4|few
TGTGCCAGCAGGAGCCCCACTATGAGCACAGATACGCAGTATTTT
CASRSPTMSTDTQYF
>TRBD1|TRBJ2-6|TRBV19|.
TGTGCCAGTAGAACCACCGGGACAGGGGGCTCTGGGGCCAACGTCCTGACTTTC
CASRTTGTGGSGANVLTF
>.|TRBJ2-7|TRBV3-1|few
TGTGCCAGCAGCCAAGATGTGAGACACCACTACGAGCAGTACTTC
CASSQDVRHHYEQYF
>TRBD1|TRBJ1-5|TRBV7-8|.
TGTGCCAGCAGCGGTATGACAGGGGCTGGCAATCAGCCCCAGCATTTT
CASSGMTGAGNQPQHF
>.|TRBJ2-1|TRBV7-2|many
TGTGCCAGCAGCTTACAGCGGAACAATGAGCAGTTCTTC
CASSLQRNNEQFF
>.|TRBJ2-1|TRBV12-1|few
TGTGCCAGCAGCTTTGGGAGTTTAGCGGGCCACAATGAGCAGTTCTTC
CASSFGSLAGHNEQFF
>TRBD2|TRBJ2-7|TRBV18|.
TGTGCCAGCTCACCACGGGGGGGTGATAGTGAGCAGTACTTC
CASSPRGGDSEQYF
>.|TRBJ2-1|TRBV11-2|few
TGTGCCAGCAGCGTAATGGACAGAATCCTGGTCAATGAGCAGTTCTTC
CASSVMDRILVNEQFF
>.|TRBJ2-3|TRBV11-2|.
TGTGCCAGCAGCTTAGATTCGGGACCTAGTTTCCCGCAGTATTTT
CASSLDSGPSFPQYF
>TRBD2|TRBJ2-1|TRBV6-4|.
TGTGCCACTACTAGCGGGAGCTCCTACAATGAGCAGTTCTTC
CATTSGSSYNEQFF
>.|TRBJ2-2|TRBV6-2/TRBV6-3|many
TGTGCCAGCAGCTCCGGGATCCACACCGGGGAGCTGTTTTTT
CASSSGIHTGELFF
>.|TRBJ2-5|TRBV5-1|.
TGCGCCAGCAGCTTGGGGCAAGCACAAGAGACCCAGTACTTC
CASSLGQAQETQYF
>TRBD1|TRBJ1-1|TRBV12-3/TRBV12-4|.
TGTGCCAGCAGTCGACAGGGTTTTTCTGAAGCTTTCTTT
CASSRQGFSEAFF
>.|TRBJ1-5|TRBV20-1|many
TGCAGTGCTAGACCAACAGGGCCCTATAGCAATCAGCCCCAGCATTTT
CSARPTGPYSNQPQHF
>.|TRBJ1-5|TRBV10-1|.
TGCGCCAGGTATGTTACGGCATTCAATCAGCCCCAGCATTTT
CARYVTAFNQPQHF
>.|TRBJ1-3|TRBV12-3/TRBV12-4|many
TGTGCCAGCAATCGGGACGGTGGAAACACCATATATTTT
CASNRDGGNTIYF
>TRBD2|TRBJ2-1|TRBV27|few
TGTGCCAGCAAACTTAGCGGGAGGGTGAGGAATGAGCAGTTCTTC
CASKLSGRVRNEQFF
>TRBD2|TRBJ2-1|TRBV9|many
TGTGCCAGCAGCGTAGTGGTAGCGGGAGCAAACAATGAGCAGTTCTTC
CASSVVVAGANNEQFF
>TRBD1|TRBJ1-1|TRBV29-1|many
TGCAGCGTAATAGGAGGACAGGGGGTTACTGAAGCTTTCTTT
CSVIGGQGVTEAFF
>TRBD1|TRBJ1-1|TRBV18|few
TGTGCCAGCTCACCAGGCACCGAGGACAGGGCTTCTGAAGCTTTCTTT
CASSPGTEDRASEAFF
>.|TRBJ1-2|TRBV5-1|few
TGCGCCAGCAGCCCGCCGTCATTCTATGGCTACACCTTC
CASSPPSFYGYTF
>TRBD1|TRBJ1-2|TRBV12-3/TRBV12-4|.
TGTGCCAGCAGCCCCCAGGGGGCCAGTGGCTACACCTTC
CASSPQGASGYTF
>TRBD1|TRBJ2-7|TRBV5-1|many
TGCGCCAGCAGCATTACCGGGACAGGAGTACTCGAGCAGTACTTC
CASSITGTGVLEQYF
>.|TRBJ1-1|TRBV20-1|many
TGCAGTGCAAAACAGGCCAGGCACACTGAAGCTTTCTTT
CSAKQARHTEAFF
>.|TRBJ1-2|TRBV10-3|few
TGTGCCATCAGTGAACAGGCAAACTATGGCTACACCTTC
CAISEQANYGYTF
>.|TRBJ1-4|TRBV9|few
TGTGCCAGCAGCGTCCGGGGAACTAATGAAAAACTGTTTTTT
CASSVRGTNEKLFF
>.|TRBJ2-2|TRBV20-1|.
TGCAGTGCTAGTGGGCTGCGAACGAACACCGGGGAGCTGTTTTTT
CSASGLRTNTGELFF
>.|TRBJ2-2|TRBV28|few
TGTGCCAGCAGCCGGACCGACACCGGGGAGCTGTTTTTT
CASSRTDTGELFF
>TRBD1|TRBJ1-6|TRBV20-1|many
TGCAGTGCAAGGGGACAGGATAATTCACCCCTCCACTTT
CSARGQDNSPLHF
>TRBD1|TRBJ1-6|TRBV6-5|few
TGTGCCAGCAGTACTAGACGAGGACAGGGGACCTCTTCACCCCTCCACTTT
CASSTRRGQGTSSPLHF